Detailed here is one T cell receptor (beta chain). There are 15 residues in the CDR3. The germline V gene has CDR1 SGHVS and CDR2 FNYEAQ. Trimming removed 3 bases from V and 9 bases from J; junction bases left unmatched: 9. The Seattle patients, enrolled during active infection, were followed longitudinally. How the authors handled the data: From reference gene primer amplification, estimates of nucleated cell counts were derived. Clones were read by immunoSEQ multiplex PCR, and TCRdb kept only the in-frame ones, dropping some. From that table come the V and J calls and clone size; the DNA was used to work out D and trimming. The sample shows approximately 190,000 clones, roughly 82% of them seen only once. The entry originates in a study of blood T cell repertoires in COVID-19. Study in general: Both acute and convalescent COVID-19 samples were obtained from the United States, Italy and Spain. PBMCs, B-cell-depleted T cells, or T cells provided the cDNA or gDNA that made up the material.

The material sequenced was peripheral blood. This TCR was sampled from a woman aged 60-75 years with COVID-19, enrolled during active disease. This sequence joins TRBV7-6 and TRBJ2-1; 9 nucleotides agree with TRBD2. CDR3: CASSFPGTSSFEQFF. The CDR3 region has the DNA TGTGCCAGCAGCTTCCCTGGGACTAGCTCCTTTGAGCAGTTCTTC.